This T cell receptor beta chain was recorded in a study of shared clonotypes between healthy human individuals. Study findings and constraints: Measured sharing among donors was expected to vary with sequencing depth. Richness estimates generally favored naive over memory subsets.

It was across several immunoSEQ plates that each subset's genomic DNA was evenly split. The data were produced by immunoSEQ multiplex PCR, yet TCRdb's version contains in-frame clones alone and is incomplete. Found here are under 2.5 million clones, around 93% of them singletons; the top ten hold 0.3% to 0.4%. A word on this clone: Its target is not known.

The J segment lost 1 base and the V segment lost 3 bases, leaving 7 bases of the junction unmatched. Germline CDR1 reads MNHEY; CDR2 reads SMNVEV (reference sequence). This CDR3 is 18 amino acids long. The origin of this receptor is a young man in good health. Some clones in this sample may be carry-over from other donors' samples. The rearrangement links TRBV27 to TRBJ2-7, with TRBD2 matching 15 bases. The source material was naive CD4+ T cells from PBMCs. Subset noted: CD45RA+ positively selected. The CDR3 loop is CASSFRGLAGGPSYEQYF. The DNA of the CDR3 is TGTGCCAGCAGTTTCCGAGGACTAGCGGGAGGGCCTTCCTACGAGCAGTACTTC.